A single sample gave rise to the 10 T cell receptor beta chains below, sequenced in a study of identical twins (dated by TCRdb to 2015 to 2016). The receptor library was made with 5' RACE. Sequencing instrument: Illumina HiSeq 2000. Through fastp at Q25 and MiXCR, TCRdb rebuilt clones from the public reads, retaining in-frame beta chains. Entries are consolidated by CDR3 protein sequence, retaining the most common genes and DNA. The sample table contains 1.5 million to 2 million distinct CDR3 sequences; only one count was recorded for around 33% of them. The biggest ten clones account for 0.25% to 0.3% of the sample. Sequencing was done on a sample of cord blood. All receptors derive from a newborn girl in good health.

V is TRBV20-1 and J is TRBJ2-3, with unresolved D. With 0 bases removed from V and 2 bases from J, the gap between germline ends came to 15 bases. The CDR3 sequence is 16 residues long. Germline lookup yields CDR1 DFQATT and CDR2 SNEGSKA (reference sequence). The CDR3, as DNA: TGCAGTGCTAGAGAAGGCGGTCCTAGAGCCACAGATACGCAGTATTTT. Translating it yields CSAREGGPRATDTQYF.

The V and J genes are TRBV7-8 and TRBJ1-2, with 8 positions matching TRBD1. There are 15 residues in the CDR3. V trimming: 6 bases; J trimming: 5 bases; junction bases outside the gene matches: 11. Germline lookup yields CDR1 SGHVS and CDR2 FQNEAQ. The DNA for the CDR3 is TGTGCCAGCAGTTCGGACAGGGCAATTCGGTATGGCTACACCTTC. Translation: CASSSDRAIRYGYTF. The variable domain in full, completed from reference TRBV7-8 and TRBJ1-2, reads GAGVSQSPRYKVAKRGQDVALRCDPISGHVSLFWYQQALGQGPEFLTYFQNEAQLDKSGLPSDRFFAERPEGSVSTLKIQRTQQEDSAVYLCASSSDRAIRYGYTFGSGTRLTVV.

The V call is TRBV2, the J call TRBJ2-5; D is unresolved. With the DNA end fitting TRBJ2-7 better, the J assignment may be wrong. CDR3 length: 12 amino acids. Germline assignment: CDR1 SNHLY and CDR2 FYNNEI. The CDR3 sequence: CASRPFGYEQYF. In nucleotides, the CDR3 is TGTGCCAGCAGGCCCTTTGGCTACGAGCAGTACTTC.

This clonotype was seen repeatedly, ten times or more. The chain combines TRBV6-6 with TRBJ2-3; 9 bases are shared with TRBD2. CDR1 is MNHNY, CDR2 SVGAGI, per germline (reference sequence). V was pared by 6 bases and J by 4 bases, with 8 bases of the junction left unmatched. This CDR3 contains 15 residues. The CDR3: CASRDSGRKSDTQYF. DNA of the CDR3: TGTGCCAGCAGGGATAGCGGGAGAAAGTCAGATACGCAGTATTTT.

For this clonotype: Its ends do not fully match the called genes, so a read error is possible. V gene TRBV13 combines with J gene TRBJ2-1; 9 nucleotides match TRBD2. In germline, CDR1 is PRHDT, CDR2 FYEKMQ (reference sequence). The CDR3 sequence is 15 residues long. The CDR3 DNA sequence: TGTGCCAGCCGCTTCCTAGCGGGATTGGCAAATGAGCAGTTCTTC. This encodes CASRFLAGLANEQFF. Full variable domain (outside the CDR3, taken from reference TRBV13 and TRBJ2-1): AAGVIQSPRHLIKEKRETATLKCYPIPRHDTVYWYQQGPGQDPQFLISFYEKMQSDKGSIPDRFSAQQFSDYHSELNMSSLELGDSALYFCASRFLAGLANEQFFGPGTRLTVL.

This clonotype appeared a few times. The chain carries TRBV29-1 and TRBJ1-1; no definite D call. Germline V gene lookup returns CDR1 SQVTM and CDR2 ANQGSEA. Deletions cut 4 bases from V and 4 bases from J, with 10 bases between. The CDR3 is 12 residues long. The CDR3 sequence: CSVVPGVTEAFF. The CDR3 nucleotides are TGCAGCGTTGTCCCAGGTGTCACTGAAGCTTTCTTT. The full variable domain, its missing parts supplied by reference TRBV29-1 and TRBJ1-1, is SAVISQKPSRDICQRGTSLTIQCQVDSQVTMMFWYRQQPGQSLTLIATANQGSEATYESGFVIDKFPISRPNLTFSTLTVSNMSPEDSSIYLCSVVPGVTEAFFGQGTRLTVV.

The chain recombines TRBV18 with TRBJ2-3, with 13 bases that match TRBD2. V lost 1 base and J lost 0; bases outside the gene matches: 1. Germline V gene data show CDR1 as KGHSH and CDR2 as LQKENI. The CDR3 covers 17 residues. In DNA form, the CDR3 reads TGTGCCAGCTCACCACGGGGACTAGCGGGGAGCACAGATACGCAGTATTTT. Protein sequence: CASSPRGLAGSTDTQYF. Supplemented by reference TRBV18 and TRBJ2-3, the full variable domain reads NAGVMQNPRHLVRRRGQEARLRCSPMKGHSHVYWYRQLPEEGLKFMVYLQKENIIDESGMPKERFSAEFPKEGPSILRIQQVVRGDSAAYFCASSPRGLAGSTDTQYFGPGTRLTVL.

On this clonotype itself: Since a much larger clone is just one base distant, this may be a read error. In nucleotides, the CDR3 is TGTGCCAGCAGCCAAGGGACTAGCGGGAGCAATGAGCAGTACTTC. Amino acid sequence: CASSQGTSGSNEQYF. The chain recombines TRBV4-2 with TRBJ2-5; 13 bases line up with TRBD2. Germline-derived CDR1 and CDR2 are LGHNA and YNFKEQ. V was pared by 1 base and J by 11 bases, with 7 bases of the junction left unmatched. This CDR3 is built from 15 residues.

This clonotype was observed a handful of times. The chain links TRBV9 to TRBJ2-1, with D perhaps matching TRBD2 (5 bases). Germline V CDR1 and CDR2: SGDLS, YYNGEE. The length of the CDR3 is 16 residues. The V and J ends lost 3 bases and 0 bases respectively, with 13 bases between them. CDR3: CASSANRLLSYNEQFF. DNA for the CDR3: TGTGCCAGCAGCGCCAACCGACTACTCTCCTACAATGAGCAGTTCTTC.

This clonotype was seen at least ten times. The CDR3 DNA follows: TGTGCCAGCAGTTACTCGAACAGCCTCTACGAGCAGTACTTC. This codes for CASSYSNSLYEQYF. The chain employs TRBV6-2 or TRBV6-3 and TRBJ2-7; no firm D call. Germline-derived CDR1 and CDR2 are MNHEY and SVGEGT. This CDR3 comprises 14 residues. V dropped 0 bases and J dropped 3 bases, with 9 bases sitting between them.